This T cell receptor (beta chain) is from a study of cytomegalovirus exposure and HLA in healthy donors. Each donor was nominally healthy when sampled (though unrecorded immune exposures were likely). CDR1 is LGHNA, CDR2 YSLEER, per germline. This CDR3 comprises 16 residues. V was pared by 3 bases and J by 4 bases, with 18 bases between. Primers for the PCR totalled 60 Vbeta and 13 Jbeta. Profiled with immunoSEQ multiplex PCR; TCRdb holds only in-frame clones, not every one. Among roughly 170,000 clones listed, roughly 80% were seen once. The receptor comes from a woman younger than 35 in good health and CMV-seronegative. The sequenced sample consisted of PBMCs. V and J are TRBV4-3 and TRBJ1-2, with TRBD1 as a possible D gene (5 bases). CDR3 in DNA: TGCGCCAGCAGCCAGTCGAGCGGATCGGGGGGCTATGGCTACACCTTC. Its translation is CASSQSSGSGGYGYTF.